This T cell receptor beta chain was documented in a study of identical twins. Study-level results: Out-of-frame alpha sequences common to twins exhibited a surplus of low generation probability.

The CDR3 is 12 residues long. Trimming shortened V by 4 bases and J by 5 bases, and 9 bases separated the two germline ends. The V gene's germline CDR1 is LGHDT and CDR2 YNNKEL (reference sequence). As regards this clonotype: Its specificity is unknown.

TCRdb reprocessed the 5' RACE reads via MiXCR and lists one record per CDR3 protein. This sample has 600,000 to 700,000 distinct CDR3 sequences, with about 20% found just once. Separately, the same data were catalogued under a study of T cells expressing NK-cell markers. As that study records: The study drew TCR beta repertoires from sorted CD3+CD56+NKG2C+, CD3+CD56+NKG2C- and CD3+CD56-NKG2C+ T cells. Eight donors were sequenced, of whom seven were HCMV-seropositive, while the remaining one was HCMV-seronegative.

The rearrangement uses TRBV3-1 and TRBJ2-7; D might be TRBD1 (5 bases). The sequenced sample was PBMCs. The receptor was isolated from a woman between 18 and 30 years old in good health. The CDR3 nucleotides are TGTGCCAGCAGCCGGGAACAGGACGAGCAGTACTTC. Protein sequence: CASSREQDEQYF.